The clone carrying this T cell receptor (beta chain) turned up a few times. This entry belongs to a study of blood T cell repertoires in COVID-19. Study information: Collection of acute and convalescent COVID-19 samples took place in the United States, Italy and Spain. Sample material is recorded as cDNA or gDNA derived from T cells, B-cell-depleted T cells, or PBMCs.

In the authors' methods: Estimates of nucleated cell counts were drawn from the amplification of reference gene primers. Repertoires were generated with immunoSEQ multiplex PCR, while TCRdb's copy carries only in-frame clones and drops some. The D gene and trimming were derived from the DNA, and the V and J assignments and clone size from that table. Of over 350,000 clones listed, 80% to 90% are singletons. The CDR3 runs 14 residues. V lost 7 bases and J lost 1, with 14 bases in between. Germline V gene lookup returns CDR1 SGHRS and CDR2 YFSETQ. The sequence derives from a young woman with active or convalescent COVID-19. The chain joins TRBV5-1 to TRBJ1-1, with a possible D match to TRBD1 (5 bases). Sequenced: peripheral blood. This chain's CDR3 is CASWQGTPNTEAFF. The CDR3 nucleotides read TGCGCCAGCTGGCAGGGAACCCCGAACACTGAAGCTTTCTTT. The variable domain in full, completed from reference TRBV5-1 and TRBJ1-1, reads KAGVTQTPRYLIKTRGQQVTLSCSPISGHRSVSWYQQTPGQGLQFLFEYFSETQRNKGNFPGRFSGRQFSNSRSEMNVSTLELGDSALYLCASWQGTPNTEAFFGQGTRLTVV.